This record covers a single T cell receptor (beta chain). These data are taken from a study of blood T cell repertoires in COVID-19. Original processing notes: Counts of nucleated cells, estimated from reference gene primer amplification, were obtained. The method was immunoSEQ multiplex PCR; TCRdb's version includes in-frame clones alone and lacks a portion of them. That table supplies the V and J calls and clone size; D and trimming were determined from the DNA. Here the sample spans about 190,000 clones, less than 85% being singletons. V gave up 7 bases and J gave up 1 base, with 14 bases separating them. The CDR3 is 14 residues long. Germline CDR1 and CDR2: MNHEY and SMNVEV (reference sequence).

This chain connects TRBV27 to TRBJ2-7; D might be TRBD1 (7 bases). Sequenced material: peripheral blood. The TCR sequence derives from a man between 50 and 59 years old who had recovered from COVID-19. CDR3 coding DNA: TGTGCCAGCAAGGAGGGGGCACCATCCTACGAGCAGTACTTC. This sequence encodes CASKEGAPSYEQYF.